This T cell receptor (beta chain) was captured by sequencing in a study of control samples from healthy donors and cancer patients. The V gene end was trimmed by 7 bases and the J gene end by 3 bases; junction bases not matched to a gene: 6. The length of the CDR3 is 15 residues. Germline V lookup: CDR1 MRHNA, CDR2 SNTAGT. Some clones are missing from TCRdb's copy, which holds only in-frame ones; the method was immunoSEQ multiplex PCR. The top ten clones hold 2.4% of a sample with fewer than 60,000 clones, 85% to 95% of them seen once. The chain joins TRBV6-4 to TRBJ2-7; the match to TRBD2 covers 13 bases. Specimen: blood. This receptor was obtained from a man aged 25 to 40 in good health. The CDR3 here is CASTGLAGDGYEQYF. CDR3 DNA sequence: TGTGCCAGCACCGGACTAGCGGGAGACGGCTACGAGCAGTACTTC.